The 8 T cell receptor beta chains below come from one sample, sequenced in a study of cytomegalovirus exposure and HLA in healthy donors (TCRdb year 2017). The method was the immunoSEQ multiplex PCR assay. For the multiplex PCR, a mixture combining 60 forward primers for TCR Vbeta segments and 13 reverse primers for TCR Jbeta segments was used. The table was pulled from immuneACCESS by TCRdb, which kept in-frame rearrangements only. Such tables lose some clones; where checked, under half of the loss comes from unresolved V genes, and the rest has no known cause. The sample profile shows 40,000 to 55,000 clones; approximately 67% of them were found once. The ten largest clones add up to roughly 6.5% of the sample. Sequencing was carried out using PBMCs. The receptors here all came from a young man in good health and CMV-seronegative.

The chain uses TRBV9 and TRBJ2-7; 7 nucleotides match TRBD2. This CDR3 spans 16 amino acids. Germline V lookup: CDR1 SGDLS, CDR2 YYNGEE. The V segment lost 3 bases and the J segment 0 bases; nucleotides outside the gene matches: 9. CDR3 sequence (DNA): TGTGCCAGCAGCGCAGGAGGACTAGGAGGCTCCTACGAGCAGTACTTC. Its protein is CASSAGGLGGSYEQYF.

V gene TRBV5-1 combines with J gene TRBJ2-1; tentatively, D is TRBD1 (5 bases). Germline-derived CDR1 and CDR2 are SGHRS and YFSETQ. This CDR3 contains 15 residues. Trimming stripped 1 base from V and 5 bases from J, with 13 bases between. CDR3 sequence reads: CASSLNQGPHNEQFF. The DNA of the CDR3 is TGCGCCAGCAGCTTGAACCAGGGCCCGCACAATGAGCAGTTCTTC.

This chain uses TRBV6-4 with TRBJ2-2; TRBD1 might be the D (5 bases). V was cut by 0 bases and J by 3 bases, with 8 bases left in between. This CDR3 is 15 amino acids long. CDR1 and CDR2 (germline): MRHNA, SNTAGT. DNA for the CDR3: TGTGCCAGCAGTGACTCGGACAAACACACCGGGGAGCTGTTTTTT. Its protein is CASSDSDKHTGELFF.

A single count supports this clone. This chain uses TRBV5-1 with TRBJ2-2, with unresolved D. Between the trimmed V and J ends, which lost 4 bases and 5 bases, there was a span of 15 bases. This CDR3 region has 15 residues. Looked up from germline, CDR1 is SGHRS and CDR2 is YFSETQ. CDR3 region: CASSMDGSWTGELFF. In DNA form, the CDR3 reads TGCGCCAGCAGCATGGACGGGTCTTGGACCGGGGAGCTGTTTTTT.

The rearrangement joins TRBV7-9 to TRBJ1-1, with a weak D call TRBD1 (5 bases). V lost 3 bases, J lost 5 bases, and 19 bases lay in between. The germline V gene encodes CDR1 SEHNR and CDR2 FQNEAQ (reference sequence). The CDR3 spans 16 residues. The CDR3 region is CASSLAGEVSGTEAFF. DNA for the CDR3: TGTGCCAGCAGCTTGGCGGGGGAAGTATCGGGAACTGAAGCTTTCTTT.

This chain uses TRBV5-1 with TRBJ2-1; D possibly corresponds to TRBD1 (6 bases). Germline assignment: CDR1 SGHRS and CDR2 YFSETQ. Between the trimmed V and J ends, which lost 7 bases and 2 bases, there was a span of 19 bases. This CDR3 comprises 16 residues. The CDR3 protein is CASRRNTGTPYNEQFF. The CDR3, as DNA: TGCGCCAGCCGCCGAAACACCGGGACACCCTACAATGAGCAGTTCTTC. Variable domain in full (rest from reference TRBV5-1 and TRBJ2-1): KAGVTQTPRYLIKTRGQQVTLSCSPISGHRSVSWYQQTPGQGLQFLFEYFSETQRNKGNFPGRFSGRQFSNSRSEMNVSTLELGDSALYLCASRRNTGTPYNEQFFGPGTRLTVL.

The chain recombines TRBV11-3 with TRBJ2-5, with D perhaps TRBD1 (6 bases). The germline gives CDR1 SGHNT, CDR2 YENEEA. The CDR3 runs 13 residues. Trimming cost V 5 bases and J 7 bases, with 14 bases left between them. The CDR3 DNA reads TGTGCCAGCAGCACCACAGGGAGTGGGACCCAGTACTTC. This translates into CASSTTGSGTQYF. The full variable domain, its missing parts supplied by reference TRBV11-3 and TRBJ2-5, is EAGVVQSPRYKIIEKKQPVAFWCNPISGHNTLYWYLQNLGQGPELLIRYENEEAVDDSQLPKDRFSAERLKGVDSTLKIQPAELGDSAVYLCASSTTGSGTQYFGPGTRLLVL.

This clone came up once. V and J are TRBV6-6 and TRBJ2-1, with D possibly being TRBD2 (5 bases). Trimming removed 5 bases at V and 0 bases at J, with 11 bases between. The CDR3 totals 15 residues. Germline V CDR1 and CDR2: MNHNY, SVGAGI (reference sequence). The CDR3 DNA reads as TGTGCCAGCAGTAAGATAGCGAGCTCCTACAATGAGCAGTTCTTC. Encoded protein: CASSKIASSYNEQFF.